This T cell receptor (beta chain) derives from a study of shared clonotypes between healthy human individuals. Overall study: Donor ages ranged 18 to 49 years: a couple of women, three men.

This CDR3 is 15 amino acids long. Germline CDR1 is WNHNN and CDR2 is SYGVQD (reference sequence). Trimming stripped 6 bases from V and 9 bases from J, with 23 bases between. Only in-frame clones appear in the TCRdb table, and some are missing; sequencing was by immunoSEQ multiplex PCR. The data show around 2.3 million clones, about 94% seen once. As to this clone: What it recognizes is unknown.

Findings of the study overall: Memory subsets generally showed smaller estimated richness than naive subsets did. Rarefaction analysis demonstrated incomplete sorted-subset sequencing notwithstanding large depth. Sampling covered nothing but blood. Tissue TCR repertoires likely differ from those found in blood.

The gene calls are TRBV10-1 and TRBJ1-2; possible D gene TRBD1, 5 bases. Input material: naive CD4+ T cells sorted from blood. Subset given: CD45RA+ positively selected. The sequence came from a man younger than 30 in good health. CDR3 region: CASSPAGGSFSSYTF. In DNA form, the CDR3 reads TGCGCCAGCAGCCCCGCCGGGGGATCTTTTTCTAGCTACACCTTC.